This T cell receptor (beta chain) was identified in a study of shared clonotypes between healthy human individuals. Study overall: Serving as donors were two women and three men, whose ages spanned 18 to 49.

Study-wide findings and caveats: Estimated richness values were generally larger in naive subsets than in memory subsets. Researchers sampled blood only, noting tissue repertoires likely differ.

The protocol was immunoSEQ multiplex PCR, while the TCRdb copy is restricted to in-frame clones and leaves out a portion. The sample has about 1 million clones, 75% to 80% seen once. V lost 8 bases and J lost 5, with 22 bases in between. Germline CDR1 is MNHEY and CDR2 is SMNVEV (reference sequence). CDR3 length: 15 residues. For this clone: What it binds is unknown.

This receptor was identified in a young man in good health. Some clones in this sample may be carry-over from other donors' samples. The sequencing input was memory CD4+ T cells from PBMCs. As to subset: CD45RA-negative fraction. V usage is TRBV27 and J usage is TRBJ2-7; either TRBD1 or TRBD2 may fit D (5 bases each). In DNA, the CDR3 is TGTGCCAGCCGCAGTTTAGGTTCCGGGGCCGACGAGCAGTACTTC. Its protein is CASRSLGSGADEQYF.